Listed below are T cell receptor beta chains from one sample, sequenced in a study of T cell responses to AZD1222 COVID-19 vaccine. Some clones are missing from TCRdb's copy, which holds only in-frame ones; the method was immunoSEQ multiplex PCR. The top ten hold about 13% of the sample, which has 75,000 to 95,000 clones, about 88% seen once. Material: peripheral blood, obtained on day 0 of AZD1222 vaccination. These receptors originate from an adult in good health. Each CDR3 is given with its conserved first and last residue. The order of the fields is V gene, CDR3 protein.

>TRBV18
CASSPQNVGGGHKNIQYF
>TRBV7-9
CASSPRGTGDNEQFF
>TRBV30
CAWSVSGRGGYTF
>TRBV18
CASSPGRGDRAEAFF
>TRBV6-5
CASKPWGGHTQYF
>TRBV21-1
CASSKPSTTGANYGYTF
>TRBV28
CASSQDRGRGYTF
>TRBV7-9
CASSLGGINYGYTF
>TRBV3-1/TRBV3-2
CASSQGGSGRGQQAFF
>TRBV28
CASSSSENYGYTF
>TRBV4-3
CASSSRNYGYNEQFF
>TRBV2
CASSQAGGGNEQYF
>TRBV5-3
CARRSTGIGCEKLFF
>TRBV18
CASSPPIQDYGYTF
>TRBV11-2
CASSFRRGTGELFF
>TRBV24-1
CATSDRRAQHF
>TRBV30
CAWSVPGRDTGELFF
>TRBV28
CASSSTAVNYGYTF
>TRBV7-2
CASSLSHRGAGGDTQYF
>TRBV4-3
CASSQVWGGTGELFF
>TRBV7-8
CASSLADRAGTEAFF
>TRBV15
CATSRGRGREGETETQYF
>TRBV2
CASSFATTSSPLHF
>TRBV7-2
CASSGRDRGIGSGELFF
>TRBV19
CASRGGKNTGELFF
>TRBV21-1
CAQATTGMNTEAFF
>TRBV6-6
CASSYGGAGYKETQYF
>TRBV24-1
CATSDGGASGYSYNEQFF
>TRBV4-3
CASSLSFGTSEAFF
>TRBV12-3/TRBV12-4
CASSGLTGGPLHF
>TRBV30
CAWSYGKNTEAFF
>TRBV5-1
CASSLKSSGANVLTF
>TRBV6-5
CASTIGGRSQPQHF
>TRBV5-5
CASRYGGVSAGANVLTF
>TRBV6-2/TRBV6-3
CASSPTGGPYNEQFF
>TRBV4-1
CASSQTGPETQYF